One T cell receptor (beta chain) is described in this entry. The data are from a study of blood T cell repertoires in COVID-19. In germline, CDR1 is SQVTM, CDR2 ANQGSEA. Deletions cut 3 bases from V and 0 bases from J, with 14 bases between. The CDR3 has 15 amino acids. The repertoire was sequenced with immunoSEQ multiplex PCR; TCRdb's copy has only in-frame clones and lacks some. Of about 150,000 clones in the sample, roughly 84% were seen once. The TCR originated in a woman aged 50 to 60 who had recovered from COVID-19. The chain joins TRBV29-1 to TRBJ1-2; a weak D match, TRBD1 (5 bases). Sequencing input: PBMCs or T cells enriched from blood (not recorded which). The CDR3, as DNA: TGCAGCGTTGAGGTTGGAGACAGAGCTAACTATGGCTACACCTTC. Protein: CSVEVGDRANYGYTF.